A single sample gave rise to the 11 T cell receptor beta chains below, sequenced in a study of cytomegalovirus exposure and HLA in healthy donors. Primers included in the PCR were 60 Vbeta and 13 Jbeta primers. Generated by immunoSEQ multiplex PCR, the TCRdb table keeps only in-frame clones and is missing some. The table has roughly 120,000 clones, about three quarters seen once. The sample was PBMCs. Receptors were obtained from a woman aged 55-75 years in good health and CMV-seropositive.

This clone was observed a handful of times. This chain uses TRBV7-9 with TRBJ2-2; TRBD1 agrees at 7 bases. Germline CDR1 SEHNR, CDR2 FQNEAQ (reference sequence). The CDR3 loop spans 14 amino acids. The ends lost 5 bases at V and 6 bases at J; junction bases unmatched: 6. CDR3 protein: CASSPSTGPGELFF. The CDR3 DNA follows: TGTGCCAGCAGCCCTTCGACAGGGCCCGGGGAGCTGTTTTTT. Using reference TRBV7-9 and TRBJ2-2 for the parts outside the CDR3, the full variable domain is DTGVSQNPRHKITKRGQNVTFRCDPISEHNRLYWYRQTLGQGPEFLTYFQNEAQLEKSRLLSDRFSAERPKGSFSTLEIQRTEQGDSAMYLCASSPSTGPGELFFGEGSRLTVL.

This clone was counted only a few times. V and J are TRBV19 and TRBJ1-2; TRBD1 matches 8 bases. The CDR3 extends over 14 amino acids. Trimming removed 5 bases from V and 4 bases from J; junction bases left unmatched: 6. Germline CDR1 is LNHDA and CDR2 is SQIVND (reference sequence). CDR3: CASSSPDRGYGYTF. The CDR3, as DNA: TGTGCCAGTAGTTCTCCAGACAGGGGCTATGGCTACACCTTC.

This clone was picked up one time. The chain couples TRBV30 to TRBJ2-1; D unclear. This CDR3 comprises 13 residues. The germline gives CDR1 GTSNPN, CDR2 SVGIG (reference sequence). V lost 4 bases, J lost 5 bases, and 12 bases lay in between. CDR3: CAWTLWRNNEQFF. The CDR3 coding sequence is TGTGCCTGGACCCTGTGGCGGAACAATGAGCAGTTCTTC.

This chain joins TRBV5-4 and TRBJ2-7, with D hard to call. Trimming took off 1 base at V and 4 bases at J, with 6 bases between the two ends. From germline, CDR1 is SGHNT and CDR2 YYREEE (reference sequence). The CDR3 consists of 12 residues. The CDR3 here is CASSLSGYEQYF. The CDR3 nucleotides read TGTGCCAGCAGCTTGTCCGGGTACGAGCAGTACTTC. The whole variable domain, remainder taken from reference TRBV5-4 and TRBJ2-7, is ETGVTQSPTHLIKTRGQQVTLRCSSQSGHNTVSWYQQALGQGPQFIFQYYREEENGRGNFPPRFSGLQFPNYSSELNVNALELDDSALYLCASSLSGYEQYFGPGTRLTVT.

The sample holds one count of this clone. V and J are TRBV2 and TRBJ1-2; D not certain. The CDR3 spans 12 residues. Germline V lookup: CDR1 SNHLY, CDR2 FYNNEI. V lost 5 bases, J lost 10 bases, and 14 bases lay in between. CDR3 region: CASSPTWAAYTF. Here the CDR3 DNA reads TGTGCCAGCAGTCCCACCTGGGCCGCCTACACCTTC.

V usage is TRBV11-3 and J usage is TRBJ2-2; 8 nucleotides match TRBD2. The CDR3 length is 15 residues. V gave up 5 bases and J gave up 2 bases; unmatched junction bases: 4. CDR1 SGHNT and CDR2 YENEEA come from the germline V gene. In DNA form, the CDR3 reads TGTGCCAGCAGCCCGGGGGGGCTAAACACCGGGGAGCTGTTTTTT. Translation gives CASSPGGLNTGELFF.

The rearrangement links TRBV7-2 to TRBJ1-5, with 8 bases aligning to TRBD1. This CDR3 is 15 amino acids long. V gave up 5 bases and J gave up 3 bases; unmatched junction bases: 6. The germline V gene has CDR1 SGHTA and CDR2 FQGNSA. CDR3 sequence reads: CASSPRTGPNQPQHF. The CDR3, as DNA: TGTGCCAGCAGCCCCCGGACAGGGCCCAATCAGCCCCAGCATTTT.

The chain has TRBV5-4 and TRBJ2-2, with a weak D call TRBD1 (5 bases). V lost 4 bases and J lost 7, with 14 bases in between. The CDR3 has 14 amino acids. CDR1 is SGHNT, CDR2 YYREEE, per germline (reference sequence). This CDR3 is CASSVQGISGELFF. Here the CDR3 DNA reads TGTGCCAGCAGCGTGCAGGGTATCAGCGGGGAGCTGTTTTTT.

The chain links TRBV5-5 to TRBJ1-3; 7 nucleotides match TRBD1. This CDR3 region has 15 residues. Germline V gene sequence: CDR1 SGHKS, CDR2 YYEKEE (reference sequence). J was trimmed by 8 bases and V by 3 bases; bases with no gene match: 11. CDR3 sequence reads: CASSSQGGNYHTIYF. In DNA form, the CDR3 reads TGTGCCAGCAGCTCGCAAGGGGGCAATTATCACACCATATATTTT.

The rearrangement joins TRBV7-2 to TRBJ2-5, with TRBD2 identical over 10 bases. Germline V gives CDR1 SGHTA, CDR2 FQGNSA. The V segment lost 1 base and the J segment 5 bases; nucleotides outside the gene matches: 7. The CDR3 covers 16 residues. In DNA, the CDR3 is TGTGCCAGCAGCTTAGGGGGGGCTAGCGGGAGTGAGACCCAGTACTTC. The encoded protein is CASSLGGASGSETQYF. The entire variable domain, with the rest obtained from reference TRBV7-2 and TRBJ2-5, is as follows: GAGVSQSPSNKVTEKGKDVELRCDPISGHTALYWYRQSLGQGLEFLIYFQGNSAPDKSGLPSDRFSAERTGGSVSTLTIQRTQQEDSAVYLCASSLGGASGSETQYFGPGTRLLVL.

This rearrangement joins TRBV5-4 to TRBJ1-3, with a weak D call TRBD1 (5 bases). The CDR3 runs 16 residues. CDR1 is SGHNT and CDR2 is YYREEE in the germline V gene (reference sequence). V lost 0 bases to trimming and J lost 2 bases, with 12 bases between them. CDR3 DNA: TGTGCCAGCAGCTTGGGTAATCCAGGGCCTGGAAACACCATATATTTT. Translated, it gives CASSLGNPGPGNTIYF. Supplemented by reference TRBV5-4 and TRBJ1-3, the full variable domain reads ETGVTQSPTHLIKTRGQQVTLRCSSQSGHNTVSWYQQALGQGPQFIFQYYREEENGRGNFPPRFSGLQFPNYSSELNVNALELDDSALYLCASSLGNPGPGNTIYFGEGSWLTVV.